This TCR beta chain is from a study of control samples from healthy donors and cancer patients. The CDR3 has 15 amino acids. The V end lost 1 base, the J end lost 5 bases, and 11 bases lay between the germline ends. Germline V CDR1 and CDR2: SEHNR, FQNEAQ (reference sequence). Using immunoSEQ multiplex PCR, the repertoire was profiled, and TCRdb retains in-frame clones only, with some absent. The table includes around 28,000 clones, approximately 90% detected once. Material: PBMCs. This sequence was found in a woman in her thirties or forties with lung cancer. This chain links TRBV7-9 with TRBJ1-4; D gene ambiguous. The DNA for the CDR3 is TGTGCCAGCAGCTTAGATGGGAGGAGGAATGAAAAACTGTTTTTT. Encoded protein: CASSLDGRRNEKLFF.